These 13 T cell receptor beta chains were sequenced from one sample in a study of blood T cell repertoires in COVID-19. Method: immunoSEQ multiplex PCR; TCRdb's copy keeps in-frame clones and lacks some. The table includes about 230,000 clones, less than 85% detected once. Sequences were obtained from peripheral blood. These receptors originate from a woman in her 70s with active or convalescent COVID-19.

This chain links TRBV7-2 with TRBJ1-6; 7 bases are shared with TRBD1. This CDR3 has 15 amino acids. V lost 4 bases and J lost 10; bases outside the gene matches: 10. CDR1 SGHTA and CDR2 FQGNSA come from the germline V gene. The CDR3 loop reads CASSSRKQGKSPLHF. CDR3 in DNA: TGTGCCAGCAGCTCAAGAAAACAGGGGAAGTCACCCCTCCACTTT.

Turning to this clone: Other DNA sequences of this sample code for an identical CDR3. The chain recombines TRBV6-5 with TRBJ1-5, with D possibly being TRBD1 (5 bases). The V end lost 6 bases, the J end lost 4 bases, and 16 bases lay between the germline ends. This CDR3 has 15 amino acids. Germline CDR1 MNHEY, CDR2 SVGAGI. The CDR3 here is CASRPQGGGNQPQHF. In nucleotides, the CDR3 is TGTGCCAGCAGGCCCCAGGGAGGTGGAAATCAGCCCCAGCATTTT.

The rearrangement links TRBV30 to TRBJ1-2; D is perhaps TRBD1 (5 bases). The CDR3 has 14 amino acids. V dropped 2 bases and J dropped 7 bases, with 17 bases sitting between them. CDR1 and CDR2 from the germline V gene are GTSNPN and SVGIG (reference sequence). CDR3 amino acids: CAWSTTGALGGYTF. The CDR3, as DNA: TGTGCCTGGAGTACTACAGGAGCCTTGGGTGGCTACACCTTC.

This chain connects TRBV9 to TRBJ1-2; 8 positions agree with TRBD1. V shed 4 bases and J 4 bases; nucleotides not matched to a gene: 6. Germline V CDR1 and CDR2: SGDLS, YYNGEE. The CDR3 totals 14 residues. The CDR3 loop reads CASSPGQGPYGYTF. The DNA for the CDR3 is TGTGCCAGCAGCCCAGGACAGGGCCCCTATGGCTACACCTTC. Full variable domain (rest looked up from reference TRBV9 and TRBJ1-2): DSGVTQTPKHLITATGQRVTLRCSPRSGDLSVYWYQQSLDQGLQFLIQYYNGEERAKGNILERFSAQQFPDLHSELNLSSLELGDSALYFCASSPGQGPYGYTFGSGTRLTVV.

The chain has TRBV11-3 and TRBJ2-3; D is perhaps TRBD2 (6 bases). The CDR3 has 13 residues. V dropped 5 bases and J dropped 12 bases, with 18 bases sitting between them. CDR1 is SGHNT and CDR2 is YENEEA in the germline V gene. CDR3 protein: CASSPSPGTPQYF. CDR3 DNA sequence: TGTGCCAGCAGCCCCTCCCCCGGGACTCCACAGTATTTT.

This clone was observed a handful of times. V and J are TRBV6-6 and TRBJ1-3; D is unresolved. Per the germline V gene, CDR1 is MNHNY and CDR2 is SVGAGI (reference sequence). The CDR3 sequence is 15 residues long. Trimming took 6 bases from V and 4 from J, leaving 16 bases between them. The CDR3 bases are TGTGCCAGCAGATCCACGCCCTACGCCGGAAACACCATATATTTT. Its translation: CASRSTPYAGNTIYF.

J is TRBJ2-1 and V is TRBV10-3; a weak D match, TRBD2 (6 bases). The CDR3 runs to 13 residues. CDR1 and CDR2 (germline): ENHRY, SYGVKD. Between the trimmed V and J ends, which lost 5 bases and 8 bases, there was a span of 13 bases. CDR3 coding DNA: TGTGCCATCAGTCCGGCGGGAACGGATGAGCAGTTCTTC. Its translation is CAISPAGTDEQFF.

The chain combines TRBV24-1 with TRBJ1-3; tentatively, D is TRBD1 (6 bases). Trimming removed 7 bases at V and 0 bases at J, with 9 bases between. Germline values: CDR1 KGHDR, CDR2 SFDVKD. The CDR3 has 14 residues. For the CDR3, the DNA is TGTGCCACCAGAACAGGGAGCTCTGGAAACACCATATATTTT. This codes for CATRTGSSGNTIYF.

There are a few counts of this clone. The chain carries TRBV9 and TRBJ2-3, with D unclear. CDR3 length equals 12 residues. V shed 3 bases and J shed 6 bases, with 8 bases lying between them. Germline values: CDR1 SGDLS, CDR2 YYNGEE. The CDR3 protein is CASSEPRDTQYF. DNA of the CDR3: TGTGCCAGCAGCGAACCCAGGGATACGCAGTATTTT.

This clone was picked up a small number of times. The CDR3, as DNA: TGTGCCAGCAGTTTCCTGAGCAATCAGCCCCAGCATTTT. This sequence encodes CASSFLSNQPQHF. V gene TRBV28 combines with J gene TRBJ1-5, with D hard to call. Trimming cost V 3 bases and J 1 base, with 4 bases left between them. Germline V gene data show CDR1 as MDHEN and CDR2 as SYDVKM. This CDR3 has 13 residues.

This chain connects TRBV5-4 to TRBJ1-1; D is undetermined. In germline, CDR1 is SGHNT, CDR2 YYREEE (reference sequence). The CDR3 length is 13 residues. V was trimmed by 5 bases and J by 4 bases, leaving 12 bases between them. Here the CDR3 DNA reads TGTGCCAGCAGTCCCTGGGAGGGCACTGAAGCTTTCTTT. As protein: CASSPWEGTEAFF.

The genes are TRBV5-5 and TRBJ1-2; the match to TRBD1 covers 7 bases. This CDR3 is 14 amino acids long. With 2 bases clipped from V and 4 bases from J, the junction kept 5 bases outside the gene matches. Germline CDR1 and CDR2: SGHKS and YYEKEE (reference sequence). CDR3 in amino acids: CASSFTGDPYGYTF. The DNA for the CDR3 is TGTGCCAGCAGCTTCACAGGGGACCCCTATGGCTACACCTTC.

V usage is TRBV20-1 and J usage is TRBJ2-5, with 7 bases aligning to TRBD2. Germline CDR1 DFQATT, CDR2 SNEGSKA (reference sequence). The CDR3 is 13 residues long. Germline trimming cut 6 bases from V and 1 base from J; bases unmatched to any gene: 5. Here the CDR3 DNA reads TGCAGTGCCAGTGGGAGGGGCCAAGAGACCCAGTACTTC. This codes for CSASGRGQETQYF.